This TCR beta chain was identified during a study of T cells after yellow fever vaccination. Points from the study as a whole: Repertoires sorted by FACS could include abundant clonotypes that are contaminants from the bulk population. By day 5 rather than day 15, the secondary response had peaked, though it was weaker. Once the booster was given, most primary-vaccination clones reappeared, at just under 98% for CD4 and 85% to 90% for CD8.

The CDR3 consists of 15 residues. The germline V gene has CDR1 SGHRS and CDR2 YFSETQ. The junction had 10 bases not matched to a gene; V was cut back by 5 bases and J by 7 bases. This clonotype was seen ten or more times. Antigen unknown. TCRdb fed the 5' RACE reads into MiXCR, producing one record per CDR3 protein. The repertoire holds 110,000 to 150,000 distinct CDR3 sequences, with less than 8.5% as singletons. This rearrangement joins TRBV5-1 to TRBJ2-1, with TRBD2 matching over 9 bases. This TCR was sampled from a man younger than 45 who received the YFV17D yellow fever vaccine. Sample: CD4+ T cells sorted from PBMCs, taken 10 days after the yellow fever booster vaccination. CDR3 residues: CASRSGTSLGNEQFF. DNA of the CDR3: TGCGCCAGCAGGTCCGGGACTAGCTTAGGGAATGAGCAGTTCTTC.